A single sample gave rise to the 18 T cell receptor beta chains below, sequenced in a study of blood T cell repertoires in COVID-19. Data came from immunoSEQ multiplex PCR; TCRdb stores just in-frame clones and leaves some out. The sample holds approximately 130,000 clones, around 85% seen once. The sequenced material came from peripheral blood. The receptors were gathered from a human donor in a cohort sampled during active COVID-19.

The J gene is TRBJ2-2, the V gene TRBV27, with TRBD1 as a possible D gene (5 bases). Trimming took 3 bases from V and 1 from J, leaving 9 bases between them. Looked up from germline, CDR1 is MNHEY and CDR2 is SMNVEV (reference sequence). The CDR3 has 15 amino acids. This CDR3 is CASSFGQGNTGELFF. The DNA of the CDR3 is TGTGCCAGCAGTTTTGGGCAGGGGAACACCGGGGAGCTGTTTTTT.

This clone was counted a few times. The chain employs TRBV5-6 and TRBJ2-7; D ambiguous. CDR1 is SGHDT, CDR2 YYEEEE, per germline. The ends were cut back, 0 bases at V and 0 bases at J, with 4 bases in the middle. This CDR3 contains 13 residues. CDR3 bases: TGTGCCAGCAGCTTGGCCAACTCCTACGAGCAGTACGTC. Its translation: CASSLANSYEQYV.

To note about this clone: The junction departs from the called germline gene at one end, perhaps through a read error. The J gene is TRBJ1-1, the V gene TRBV28, with D possibly TRBD1 on 5 matching bases. This CDR3 is built from 10 residues. CDR1 and CDR2 (germline): MDHEN, SYDVKM. CDR3 sequence (DNA): TGTGCCAGCAGCTCGGGGGACGCCAGTTTT. Its translation: CASSSGDASF.

The J gene is TRBJ2-1, the V gene TRBV6-5, with D tentatively TRBD2 (6 bases). V was cut by 6 bases and J by 8 bases, with 14 bases left in between. The germline V gene encodes CDR1 MNHEY and CDR2 SVGAGI. The CDR3 length is 13 residues. For the CDR3, the DNA is TGTGCCAGCAGGAAGTTGGGGGAGGATGAGCAGTTCTTC. Its protein product is CASRKLGEDEQFF.

The V call is TRBV25-1, the J call TRBJ2-3, with 8 bases aligning to TRBD2. V dropped 5 bases and J dropped 0; count of bases not matched to a gene: 10. In germline, CDR1 is MGHDK, CDR2 SYGVNS. There are 17 residues in the CDR3. For the CDR3, the DNA is TGTGCCAGCAGTTTACTCCCCGGGACTAGTAGCACAGATACGCAGTATTTT. It yields the protein CASSLLPGTSSTDTQYF.

The genes are TRBV3-1 (or the pseudogene TRBV3-2) and TRBJ1-1, with a weak D call TRBD1 (6 bases). The CDR3 is made up of 14 amino acids. Germline CDR1 and CDR2: LGHDT and YNNKEL (reference sequence). V was pared by 4 bases and J by 6 bases, with 15 bases between. The CDR3 nucleotides read TGTGCCAGCAGCCCCGGGACAACAGCTGCTGAAGCTTTCTTT. This codes for CASSPGTTAAEAFF.

This sequence joins TRBV24-1 and TRBJ2-3; 7 bases line up with TRBD1. J was trimmed by 6 bases and V by 5 bases; bases with no gene match: 13. The CDR3 sequence is 16 residues long. Germline CDR1 and CDR2: KGHDR and SFDVKD. CDR3 nucleotides: TGTGCCACCAGTGTTGACAGGGCTCGTCGGTCGGATACGCAGTATTTT. As protein: CATSVDRARRSDTQYF.

The chain carries TRBV19 and TRBJ2-7, with TRBD1 as a possible D gene (6 bases). V lost 6 bases and J lost 7, with 25 bases in between. Germline CDR1 is LNHDA and CDR2 is SQIVND (reference sequence). The CDR3 runs to 16 residues. The CDR3 DNA sequence: TGTGCCAGTAGCCATACGCTGAGACAGGTGGTAGGGGAGCAGTACTTC. Its translation is CASSHTLRQVVGEQYF.

In DNA, the CDR3 is TGTGCCAGCAGCTTCGCAACTCCAGGGGGGCATTCACCCCTCCACTTT. Its translation is CASSFATPGGHSPLHF. This sequence joins TRBV7-9 and TRBJ1-6, with TRBD1 matching over 7 bases. Trimming removed 3 bases from V and 8 bases from J; junction bases left unmatched: 10. The CDR3 length is 16 residues. From germline, CDR1 is SEHNR and CDR2 FQNEAQ (reference sequence).

The chain has TRBV24-1 and TRBJ1-1, with D unclear. CDR3 length: 12 amino acids. V was pared by 6 bases and J by 2 bases, with 6 bases between. The germline V gene has CDR1 KGHDR and CDR2 SFDVKD. CDR3 nucleotide sequence: TGTGCCACCAGTTCCTTAAACACTGAAGCTTTCTTT. Residues: CATSSLNTEAFF.

V is TRBV25-1 and J is TRBJ2-1; D unclear. The V and J ends lost 5 bases and 8 bases respectively, with 13 bases between them. CDR1 and CDR2 (germline): MGHDK, SYGVNS. The CDR3 sequence is 13 residues long. CDR3 bases: TGTGCCAGCAGTCGAGGTGCCCGGGATGAGCAGTTCTTC. This sequence encodes CASSRGARDEQFF. The complete variable domain, with remaining parts taken from reference TRBV25-1 and TRBJ2-1, reads EADIYQTPRYLVIGTGKKITLECSQTMGHDKMYWYQQDPGMELHLIHYSYGVNSTEKGDLSSESTVSRIRTEHFPLTLESARPSHTSQYLCASSRGARDEQFFGPGTRLTVL.

This clone was counted ten times or more. The chain is built from TRBV5-1 and TRBJ1-4; TRBD1 might be the D (5 bases). Deletions cut 0 bases from V and 6 bases from J, with 9 bases between. This CDR3 is built from 14 residues. Germline CDR1 is SGHRS and CDR2 is YFSETQ. The DNA of the CDR3 is TGCGCCAGCAGCTTGGCGGGGGTGGATGAAAAACTGTTTTTT. It codes for CASSLAGVDEKLFF. Together with reference TRBV5-1 and TRBJ1-4, the CDR3 gives the full variable domain: KAGVTQTPRYLIKTRGQQVTLSCSPISGHRSVSWYQQTPGQGLQFLFEYFSETQRNKGNFPGRFSGRQFSNSRSEMNVSTLELGDSALYLCASSLAGVDEKLFFGSGTQLSVL.

The J gene is TRBJ1-3, the V gene TRBV10-3; 7 bases are shared with TRBD1. Trimming at V came to 0 bases and at J to 0 bases, leaving 2 bases not matched to a gene. The CDR3 extends over 16 amino acids. Per germline, CDR1 ENHRY and CDR2 SYGVKD. CDR3 bases: TGTGCCATCAGTGAGTCCGGGGACAGCTCTGGAAACACCATATATTTT. The encoded protein is CAISESGDSSGNTIYF.

The V call is TRBV9, the J call TRBJ2-5; 14 bases match TRBD2. CDR3 length equals 16 residues. Germline CDR1 reads SGDLS; CDR2 reads YYNGEE. J gave up 4 bases and V 4 bases, and 6 bases lay outside the gene matches. The CDR3: CASSKGLAGGIETQYF. CDR3 DNA: TGTGCCAGCAGCAAAGGACTAGCGGGGGGTATAGAGACCCAGTACTTC.

The genes are TRBV7-4 and TRBJ2-7, with TRBD2 identical over 8 bases. The trim removed 3 bases at V and 6 bases at J, leaving 7 bases unmatched. The CDR3 contains 14 residues. Per germline, CDR1 SGHVT and CDR2 SQSDAQ. The CDR3 coding sequence is TGTGCCAGCAGCTTCAGGGGACTAGTTCCCGAGCAGTACGTC. Translating it yields CASSFRGLVPEQYV.

The rearrangement uses TRBV9 and TRBJ2-1; TRBD1 matches at 11 bases. V lost 1 base to trimming and J lost 6 bases; unmatched junction nucleotides: 12. The CDR3 spans 18 residues. Germline CDR1 reads SGDLS; CDR2 reads YYNGEE. The CDR3 sequence: CASSVYGGGQGAFNEQFF. The CDR3 DNA is TGTGCCAGCAGCGTATATGGGGGAGGACAGGGGGCTTTCAATGAGCAGTTCTTC.

The chain is built from TRBV24-1 and TRBJ1-1; D is uncertain. Deletions cut 7 bases from V and 4 bases from J, with 6 bases between. The CDR3 contains 11 residues. The germline V gene has CDR1 KGHDR and CDR2 SFDVKD. The CDR3, as DNA: TGTGCCACCAGGGCGGGCACTGAAGCTTTCTTT. Protein: CATRAGTEAFF.

The chain has TRBV12-5 and TRBJ1-5; D is unresolved. Germline lookup yields CDR1 LGHNT and CDR2 FRNRAP. The CDR3 covers 14 residues. V was clipped by 4 bases and J by 4 bases, with 11 bases between them. The CDR3 nucleotides read TGTGCTAGTGGTTCACCCCCCGGGAATCAGCCCCAGCATTTT. Translated, it gives CASGSPPGNQPQHF.